This TCR beta chain comes out of a study of lymphopenia after photon versus proton radiotherapy (dated by TCRdb to the late 2010s). With regard to the full study: In patients with gastrointestinal tumors who developed high-grade lymphopenia, the study compared the immunological effects of photon radiation therapy with those of proton radiation therapy. The goal of the study was to describe how the two radiation modalities differ in their effects on the immune system. A cohort of about 22 patients with gastrointestinal tumors who received either photon or proton therapy and subsequently developed lymphopenia was included.

Broader findings and caveats from the paper: Among patients across the cohort who died, overall survival time showed an inverse correlation with a larger post-nadir drop in TCR diversity. After the lymphocyte count nadir, photon-treated repertoires showed oligoclonal expansion, especially of CD8+ Temra cells, which drove the drop in diversity. Proton-treated patients stayed relatively stable during treatment, while photon-treated patients lost naive T cells and TCR diversity and gained effector/memory populations. The survival association was assessed only in patients who died, and the authors presented better survival with proton therapy as a possibility rather than a demonstrated result.

The receptor library was made with the immunoSEQ multiplex PCR assay. Alongside multiparametric flow cytometry, deep sequencing of rearranged TCR beta loci was used to profile the T cell repertoires. As stored in TCRdb, this immuneACCESS dataset retains in-frame rearrangements with V and J assigned. A fraction of the clones does not appear; measured against another copy, unresolved V genes explain less than half of the discrepancy, and the remainder lacks a known reason. The sample table shows tens of thousands of clones, and about 92% are seen once. The leading ten clones occupy approximately 19% of the sample. The CDR3 runs 15 amino acids, cysteine and phenylalanine included. This entry keeps only the CDR3 DNA: 45 bases, framed from base 1. Clipping removes 3 bases from V and 3 bases from J, with 3 as the unmatched junction base count. In the germline V gene, CDR1 corresponds to ENHRY and CDR2 to SYGVKD.

A few counts support this clone. The antigen this receptor binds is unknown. Base qualities are not at hand, and no much larger clone is one base apart. The sequence came from a middle-aged woman with cholangiocarcinoma. This receptor chain uses TRBV10-3 and TRBJ2-7; TRBD2 fits 12 bases in the junction. The sample in question was peripheral blood, obtained from a patient treated with photon-based radiotherapy. For the CDR3, the sequence is CAISDPGLAGYEQYF. The sequenced DNA: TGTGCCATCAGTGACCCGGGACTAGCGGGCTACGAGCAGTACTTC.